The 22 T cell receptor beta chains reported below all come from one sample, sequenced in a study of T-cell reconstitution after alpha-beta-depleted transplantation in children. This sample's TCRbeta library carried unique molecular identifier barcodes. Each CDR3 protein gets one entry after TCRdb re-called the PCR reads with MiXCR. Here the sample spans 280,000 or so distinct CDR3 sequences, 9.5% to 13% being singletons. Specimen: peripheral blood, collected 180 days after TCRalphabeta/CD19-depleted stem cell transplant. The receptor source for this set is a male patient aged 2 to 9 who had a stem cell transplant for chronic granulomatous disease, so the T cells may come from the graft donor.

In this sample, this clonotype turned up many times. This chain joins TRBV11-2 and TRBJ1-5; no clear D. V lost 1 base to trimming and J lost 2 bases, with 18 bases between them. The CDR3 has 18 amino acids. The germline V gene has CDR1 SGHAT and CDR2 FQNNGV. CDR3 amino acids: CASSLVGSGRVGNQPQHF. In DNA form, the CDR3 reads TGTGCCAGCAGCTTAGTGGGTTCGGGGAGGGTCGGCAATCAGCCCCAGCATTTT.

This clonotype came up many times. The chain links TRBV20-1 to TRBJ1-2, with TRBD1 as a possible D gene (5 bases). Germline CDR1 is DFQATT and CDR2 is SNEGSKA (reference sequence). CDR3 length: 11 residues. V gave up 6 bases and J gave up 5 bases, with 10 bases separating them. This CDR3 is CSARQLYGYTF. CDR3 DNA sequence: TGCAGTGCGAGACAGCTATATGGCTACACCTTC.

This clonotype was found many times. The chain carries TRBV5-1 and TRBJ2-5; the D is unclear. The germline V gene has CDR1 SGHRS and CDR2 YFSETQ. The V gene lost 2 bases and the J gene lost 11 bases, with 10 bases spanning the gap. There are 11 residues in the CDR3. CDR3 in amino acids: CASSFQDRQYF. CDR3 coding DNA: TGCGCCAGCAGCTTTCAAGACCGACAGTACTTC. Complete variable domain (other parts from reference TRBV5-1 and TRBJ2-5): KAGVTQTPRYLIKTRGQQVTLSCSPISGHRSVSWYQQTPGQGLQFLFEYFSETQRNKGNFPGRFSGRQFSNSRSEMNVSTLELGDSALYLCASSFQDRQYFGPGTRLLVL.

This clonotype was seen many times. The chain employs TRBV20-1 and TRBJ2-5; perhaps TRBD2 as D (6 bases). Germline CDR1 reads DFQATT; CDR2 reads SNEGSKA (reference sequence). Deletions cut 4 bases from V and 5 bases from J, with 20 bases between. The CDR3 loop spans 15 amino acids. CDR3 residues: CSATLARGGGETQYF. The CDR3 DNA reads as TGCAGTGCTACCCTAGCGCGAGGAGGAGGGGAGACCCAGTACTTC.

There are many counts of this clonotype. The genes are TRBV7-9 and TRBJ2-1; 9 bases fit TRBD2. The V segment lost 1 base and the J segment 4 bases; nucleotides outside the gene matches: 8. This CDR3 is 17 amino acids long. Germline V CDR1 and CDR2: SEHNR, FQNEAQ (reference sequence). As DNA, the CDR3 is TGTGCCAGCAGCTTAGTGGTGGGTCTAGCGGGGTACAATGAGCAGTTCTTC. This sequence encodes CASSLVVGLAGYNEQFF.

Regarding this clonotype: A much larger clone lies a single base off, so this may be a read error. The chain carries TRBV7-2 and TRBJ1-2, with a tentative D call TRBD1 (5 bases). The germline CDR1 and CDR2 sequences are SGHTA and FQGNSA. CDR3 size: 15 residues. The CDR3 spells CASSLEKQENSGYTF. The CDR3 DNA is TGTGCCAGCAGCTTAGAAAAACAGGAGAACTCTGGCTACACCTTC.

At least ten counts were recorded for this clonotype. Written as DNA, the CDR3 is TGTGCCAGCAGTTCCACTCCTCAGACAGGGGGTATTTATGGCTACACCTTC. It is translated as CASSSTPQTGGIYGYTF. This chain connects TRBV27 to TRBJ1-2; 9 bases agree with TRBD1. The CDR3 is 17 residues long. Germline V gene sequence: CDR1 MNHEY, CDR2 SMNVEV (reference sequence). J gave up 5 bases and V 4 bases, and 14 bases lay outside the gene matches.

At least ten counts were recorded for this clonotype. V usage is TRBV11-2 and J usage is TRBJ2-7, with 8 positions matching TRBD1. The germline CDR1 and CDR2 sequences are SGHAT and FQNNGV. V dropped 1 base and J dropped 2; count of bases not matched to a gene: 7. This CDR3 spans 16 amino acids. The chain's CDR3 is CASSLVPGTGPYEQYF. The CDR3 region has the DNA TGTGCCAGCAGCTTAGTCCCCGGGACAGGTCCCTACGAGCAGTACTTC. Using reference TRBV11-2 and TRBJ2-7 for the parts outside the CDR3, the full variable domain is EAGVAQSPRYKIIEKRQSVAFWCNPISGHATLYWYQQILGQGPKLLIQFQNNGVVDDSQLPKDRFSAERLKGVDSTLKIQPAKLEDSAVYLCASSLVPGTGPYEQYFGPGTRLTVT.

This clonotype was seen more than once but under ten times. This chain links TRBV6-5 with TRBJ2-7; 15 positions match TRBD2. There are 19 residues in the CDR3. Trimming at V came to 2 bases and at J to 1 base, leaving 9 bases not matched to a gene. CDR1 and CDR2 (germline): MNHEY, SVGAGI. The CDR3 DNA is TGTGCCAGCAGTTACACCGGACTAGCGGGGGGGCGCGGGTCCTACGAGCAGTACTTC. Translated: CASSYTGLAGGRGSYEQYF.

This clonotype was seen a handful of times. V and J are TRBV25-1 and TRBJ1-1, with TRBD1 matching over 7 bases. The CDR3 sequence is 16 residues long. The germline gives CDR1 MGHDK, CDR2 SYGVNS. V was pared by 3 bases and J by 0 bases, with 7 bases of the junction left unmatched. DNA for the CDR3: TGTGCCAGCAGTGATTCCGGGACAGTTCTGAACACTGAAGCTTTCTTT. Protein product: CASSDSGTVLNTEAFF.

This clonotype was seen at least ten times. The chain carries TRBV15 and TRBJ2-3; D possibly matches TRBD1 or TRBD2 (5 bases each). This CDR3 spans 16 amino acids. V was pared by 0 bases and J by 4 bases, with 14 bases between. Per germline, CDR1 LNHNV and CDR2 YYDKDF (reference sequence). Here the CDR3 DNA reads TGTGCCACCAGCAGAGATATTGGGCAGGGAGCAGATACGCAGTATTTT. Encoded protein: CATSRDIGQGADTQYF. Combining the CDR3 with reference TRBV15 and TRBJ2-3 gives the whole variable domain DAMVIQNPRYQVTQFGKPVTLSCSQTLNHNVMYWYQQKSSQAPKLLFHYYDKDFNNEADTPDNFQSRRPNTSFCFLDIRSPGLGDTAMYLCATSRDIGQGADTQYFGPGTRLTVL.

This clonotype was seen at least ten times. This sequence joins TRBV20-1 and TRBJ2-7; 7 positions match TRBD1. The junction had 5 bases not matched to a gene; V was cut back by 2 bases and J by 7 bases. Per the germline V gene, CDR1 is DFQATT and CDR2 is SNEGSKA (reference sequence). The CDR3 has 12 amino acids. DNA for the CDR3: TGCAGTGCTAGACCCGACAGGGTTGAGCAGTACTTC. It is translated as CSARPDRVEQYF.

This clonotype was counted once. Sequence at one end of the junction differs from germline and may be a read error. This chain joins TRBV29-1 and TRBJ2-3, with D possibly matching TRBD1 (6 bases). Germline CDR1 and CDR2: SQVTM and ANQGSEA. The CDR3 covers 16 residues. Written as DNA, the CDR3 is TGCTGCGTCGCTAGTATCGAACAGGGTTGGACAGATACGCAGTATTTT. Amino acid sequence: CCVASIEQGWTDTQYF.

This clonotype turned up a few times. The rearrangement uses TRBV6-2 or TRBV6-3 and TRBJ1-2, with 12 bases lining up with TRBD1. Looked up from germline, CDR1 is MNHEY and CDR2 is SVGEGT. The CDR3 is 16 amino acids. V trimming: 6 bases; J trimming: 7 bases; junction bases outside the gene matches: 12. This CDR3 is CASSLGTGGATGGYTF. The CDR3 bases are TGTGCCAGCAGCCTTGGGACAGGGGGCGCGACTGGTGGCTACACCTTC.

This clonotype came up many times. The chain couples TRBV27 to TRBJ2-7; D is possibly TRBD1 (6 bases). V lost 5 bases, J lost 6 bases, and 17 bases lay in between. The CDR3 runs 14 residues. Germline assignment: CDR1 MNHEY and CDR2 SMNVEV (reference sequence). DNA for the CDR3: TGTGCCAGCAGTCCAACAGGGTTACGTCCCGAGCAGTACTTC. As protein: CASSPTGLRPEQYF.

This clonotype was picked up many times. The CDR3 DNA sequence: TGCAGTGCTAGAGGACTAGCGGGAGTGACAGATACGCAGTATTTT. Its protein product is CSARGLAGVTDTQYF. The rearrangement joins TRBV20-1 to TRBJ2-3, with 12 bases fitting TRBD2. Germline CDR1 DFQATT, CDR2 SNEGSKA (reference sequence). CDR3 size: 15 residues. After removal of 1 base from V and 3 bases from J, the junction contained 2 bases not matched to a gene.

This clonotype appeared many times. The gene calls are TRBV3-1 and TRBJ1-1; D not certain. Germline CDR1 and CDR2: LGHDT and YNNKEL (reference sequence). The CDR3 is 16 amino acids. The ends were cut back, 2 bases at V and 0 bases at J, with 13 bases in the middle. CDR3 amino acids: CASSQRTNGLNTEAFF. In DNA, the CDR3 is TGTGCCAGCAGCCAACGAACAAACGGCCTGAACACTGAAGCTTTCTTT. The full variable domain, with the rest looked up from reference TRBV3-1 and TRBJ1-1, is DTAVSQTPKYLVTQMGNDKSIKCEQNLGHDTMYWYKQDSKKFLKIMFSYNNKELIINETVPNRFSPKSPDKAHLNLHINSLELGDSAVYFCASSQRTNGLNTEAFFGQGTRLTVV.

There are many counts of this clonotype. The chain employs TRBV12-3 or TRBV12-4 and TRBJ2-1; D possibly corresponds to TRBD2 (6 bases). Trimming left V 5 bases short and J 4 bases short, with 12 bases between. The CDR3 loop spans 14 amino acids. CDR3 loop: CASSLDYRYNEQFF. CDR3 coding DNA: TGTGCCAGCAGTCTGGACTACCGATACAATGAGCAGTTCTTC.

This clonotype was found many times. The J gene is TRBJ2-1, the V gene TRBV12-3 or TRBV12-4; 7 nucleotides align to TRBD2. The trim removed 3 bases at V and 2 bases at J, leaving 4 bases unmatched. The CDR3 runs 15 residues. The CDR3 DNA is TGTGCCAGCAGTTTTGGTGGGGGGGCCTACAATGAGCAGTTCTTC. Protein product: CASSFGGGAYNEQFF.

This clonotype has ten or more counts. The rearrangement links TRBV5-5 to TRBJ1-5, with unresolved D. Germline V gene sequence: CDR1 SGHKS, CDR2 YYEKEE (reference sequence). The CDR3 contains 15 residues. V was trimmed by 2 bases and J by 0 bases, leaving 9 bases between them. The CDR3 nucleotides read TGTGCCAGCAGCTTTTTACTGCATAGCAATCAGCCCCAGCATTTT. This encodes CASSFLLHSNQPQHF.

This clonotype was seen at least ten times. The chain has TRBV10-3 and TRBJ1-2; no clear D. Germline V lookup: CDR1 ENHRY, CDR2 SYGVKD. The CDR3 has 16 residues. Trimming left V 3 bases short and J 5 bases short, with 19 bases between. In nucleotides, the CDR3 is TGTGCCATCAGTGAATCGCCGGGCAGGTACTTTTATGGCTACACCTTC. This gives the protein CAISESPGRYFYGYTF.

The sample holds many counts of this clonotype. V and J are TRBV12-3 or TRBV12-4 and TRBJ2-2, with D perhaps TRBD1 or TRBD2 (5 bases each). The ends were cut back, 8 bases at V and 4 bases at J, with 11 bases in the middle. There are 13 residues in the CDR3. CDR3 amino acids: CASRGTSTGELFF. The CDR3 DNA sequence: TGTGCCAGCCGGGGCACCTCCACCGGGGAGCTGTTTTTT.